This TCR beta chain was recorded in a study of monozygotic twins with inflammatory bowel disease. Whole-study results and caveats: Healthy twins showed more clonotype sharing with others than IBD patients, especially patients with disease activity. Backing was not found for a single strong signal or clonotype associated with IBD.

UMIs containing a 6-nucleotide sample barcode were added via template switching. Two nested PCRs, run for roughly 15 and 9 cycles, were applied to TCRalpha and TCRbeta cDNA. TCRdb re-called the 5' RACE reads, yielding one record per CDR3 amino acid sequence without DNA. This specimen shows 400,000 or so distinct CDR3 sequences; the ten leading clones hold about 2.4%. Germline loops: CDR1 MNHNS, CDR2 SASEGT. This CDR3 spans 15 amino acids. In regard to this clonotype: The antigen is not known.

The TCR comes from a human donor with ulcerative colitis or Crohn's disease, or a healthy co-twin of an affected twin (not recorded which). This sequence joins TRBV6-1 and TRBJ1-2; TCRdb lists TRBD1, though no DNA is available to test this call. The sample was blood. The CDR3 loop is CASRGEAGGNYGYTF.